The source of this T cell receptor (beta chain) is a study of blood T cell repertoires in COVID-19. Study-wide context: There were acute and convalescent COVID-19 samples, and they came from the United States, Italy and Spain. The analysed material was cDNA or gDNA that came from T cells, B-cell-depleted T cells, or PBMCs.

The authors' processing: Estimation of nucleated cell counts was performed using reference gene primer amplification. Method: immunoSEQ multiplex PCR; TCRdb's copy keeps in-frame clones and lacks some. V, J and clone size derive from that table, while D and trimming were established from the DNA sequence. The sample includes roughly 190,000 clones, around nine tenths of them seen just once. CDR1 is SGHDT, CDR2 YYEEEE, per germline. The CDR3 has 16 amino acids. Trimming took 1 base from V and 0 from J, leaving 12 bases between them. This TCR was sampled from a man aged 18 to 30 with active or convalescent COVID-19. The chain has TRBV5-6 and TRBJ2-3, with a weak D call TRBD2 (6 bases). The source material was peripheral blood. Here the CDR3 DNA reads TGTGCCAGCAGCTTGATCGGGAGCGGTAGCACAGATACGCAGTATTTT. Translating gives CASSLIGSGSTDTQYF.